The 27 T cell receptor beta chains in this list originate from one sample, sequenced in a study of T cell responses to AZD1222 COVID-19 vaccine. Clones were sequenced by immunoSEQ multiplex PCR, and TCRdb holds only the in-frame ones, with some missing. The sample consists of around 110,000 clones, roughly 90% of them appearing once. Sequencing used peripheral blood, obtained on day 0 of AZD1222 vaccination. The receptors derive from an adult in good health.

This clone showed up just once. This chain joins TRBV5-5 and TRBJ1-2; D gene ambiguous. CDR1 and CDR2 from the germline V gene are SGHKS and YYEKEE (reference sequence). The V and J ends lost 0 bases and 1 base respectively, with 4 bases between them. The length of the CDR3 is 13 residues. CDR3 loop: CASSLGHNYGYTF. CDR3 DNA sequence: TGTGCCAGCAGCTTGGGACATAACTATGGCTACACCTTC. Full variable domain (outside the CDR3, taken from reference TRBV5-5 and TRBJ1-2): DAGVTQSPTHLIKTRGQQVTLRCSPISGHKSVSWYQQVLGQGPQFIFQYYEKEERGRGNFPDRFSARQFPNYSSELNVNALLLGDSALYLCASSLGHNYGYTFGSGTRLTVV.

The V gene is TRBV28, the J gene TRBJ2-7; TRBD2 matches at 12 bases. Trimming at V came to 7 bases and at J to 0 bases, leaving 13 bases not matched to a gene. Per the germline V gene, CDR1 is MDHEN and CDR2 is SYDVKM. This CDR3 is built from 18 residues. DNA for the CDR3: TGTGCCAGCAAGGATTCAGGGCGGACTAGCGGGATCTCCTACGAGCAGTACTTC. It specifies CASKDSGRTSGISYEQYF.

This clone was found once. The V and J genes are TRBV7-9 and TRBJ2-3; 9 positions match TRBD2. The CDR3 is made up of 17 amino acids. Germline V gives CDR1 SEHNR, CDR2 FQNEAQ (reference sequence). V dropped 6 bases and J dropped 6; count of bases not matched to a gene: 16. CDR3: CASSSRWREGVWDTQYF. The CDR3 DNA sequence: TGTGCCAGCAGTTCTCGATGGCGGGAGGGCGTCTGGGATACGCAGTATTTT.

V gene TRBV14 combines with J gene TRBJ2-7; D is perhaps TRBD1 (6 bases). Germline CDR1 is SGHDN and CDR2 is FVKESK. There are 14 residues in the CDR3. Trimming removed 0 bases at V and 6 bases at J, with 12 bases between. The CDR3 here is CASSQEIWGREQYF. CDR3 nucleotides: TGTGCCAGCAGCCAAGAGATCTGGGGGCGCGAGCAGTACTTC.

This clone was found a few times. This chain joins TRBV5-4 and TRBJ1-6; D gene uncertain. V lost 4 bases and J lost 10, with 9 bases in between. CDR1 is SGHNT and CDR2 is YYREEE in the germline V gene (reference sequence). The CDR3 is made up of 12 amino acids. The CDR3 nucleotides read TGTGCCAGCAGCAGAGATATCTCACCCCTCCACTTT. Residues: CASSRDISPLHF.

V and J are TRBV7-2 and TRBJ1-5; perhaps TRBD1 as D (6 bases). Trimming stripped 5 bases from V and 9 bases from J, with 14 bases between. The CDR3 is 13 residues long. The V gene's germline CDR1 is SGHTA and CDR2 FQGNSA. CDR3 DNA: TGTGCCAGCAGCCAAGGGGGGGGACGGCCCCAGCATTTT. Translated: CASSQGGGRPQHF.

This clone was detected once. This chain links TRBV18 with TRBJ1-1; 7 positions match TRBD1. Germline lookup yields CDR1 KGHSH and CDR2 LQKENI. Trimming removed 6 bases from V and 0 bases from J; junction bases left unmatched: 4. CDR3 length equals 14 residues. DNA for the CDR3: TGTGCCAGCTCCAGGGACAGAATGAACACTGAAGCTTTCTTT. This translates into CASSRDRMNTEAFF.

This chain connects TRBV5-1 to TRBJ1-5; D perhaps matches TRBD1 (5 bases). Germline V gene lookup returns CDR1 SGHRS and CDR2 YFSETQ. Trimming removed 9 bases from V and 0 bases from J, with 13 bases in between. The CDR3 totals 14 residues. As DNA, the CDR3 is TGCGCCAACCCGGGGGGGTATAGCAATCAGCCCCAGCATTTT. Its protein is CANPGGYSNQPQHF.

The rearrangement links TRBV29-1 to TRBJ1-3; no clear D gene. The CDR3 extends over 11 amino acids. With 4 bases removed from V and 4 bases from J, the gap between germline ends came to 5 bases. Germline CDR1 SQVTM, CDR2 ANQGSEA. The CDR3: CSVGLGNTIYF. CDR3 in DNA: TGCAGCGTTGGTCTAGGAAACACCATATATTTT.

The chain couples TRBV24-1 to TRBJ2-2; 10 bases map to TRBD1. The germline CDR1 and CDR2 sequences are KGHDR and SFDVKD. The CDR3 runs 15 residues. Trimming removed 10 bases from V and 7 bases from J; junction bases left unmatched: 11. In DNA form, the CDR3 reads TGTGCCACTTCAGAAGGCGGGACAGGGGACGGGGAGCTGTTTTTT. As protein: CATSEGGTGDGELFF.

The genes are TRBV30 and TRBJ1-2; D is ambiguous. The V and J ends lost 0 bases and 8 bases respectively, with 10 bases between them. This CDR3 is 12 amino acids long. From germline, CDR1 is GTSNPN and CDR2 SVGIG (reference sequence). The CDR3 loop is CAWSVQTGGYTF. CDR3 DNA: TGTGCCTGGAGTGTACAGACGGGGGGCTACACCTTC.

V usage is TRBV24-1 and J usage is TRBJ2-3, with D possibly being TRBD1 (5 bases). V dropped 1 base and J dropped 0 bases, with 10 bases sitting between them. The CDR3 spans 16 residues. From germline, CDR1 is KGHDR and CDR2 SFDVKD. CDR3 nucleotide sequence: TGTGCCACCAGTGATTTCACCAGGGCTAGCACAGATACGCAGTATTTT. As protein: CATSDFTRASTDTQYF.

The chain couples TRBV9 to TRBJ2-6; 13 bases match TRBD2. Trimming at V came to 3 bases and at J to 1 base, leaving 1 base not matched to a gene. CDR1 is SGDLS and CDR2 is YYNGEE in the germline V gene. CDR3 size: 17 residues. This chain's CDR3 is CASSAGLAGSGANVLTF. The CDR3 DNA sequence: TGTGCCAGCAGCGCGGGACTAGCGGGGTCTGGGGCCAACGTCCTGACTTTC.

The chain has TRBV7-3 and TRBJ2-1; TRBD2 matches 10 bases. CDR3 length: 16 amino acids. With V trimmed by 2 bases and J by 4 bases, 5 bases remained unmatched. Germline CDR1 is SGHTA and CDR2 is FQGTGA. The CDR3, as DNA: TGTGCCAGCAGCTTACGTAGCGGGAGGTCGTACAATGAGCAGTTCTTC. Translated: CASSLRSGRSYNEQFF.

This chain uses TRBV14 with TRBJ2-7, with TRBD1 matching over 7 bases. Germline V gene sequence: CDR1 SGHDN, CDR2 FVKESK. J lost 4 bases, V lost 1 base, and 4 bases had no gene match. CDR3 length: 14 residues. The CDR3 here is CASSQGWGQYEQYF. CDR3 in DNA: TGTGCCAGCAGCCAAGGTTGGGGACAGTACGAGCAGTACTTC. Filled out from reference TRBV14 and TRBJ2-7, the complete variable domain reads EAGVTQFPSHSVIEKGQTVTLRCDPISGHDNLYWYRRVMGKEIKFLLHFVKESKQDESGMPNNRFLAERTGGTYSTLKVQPAELEDSGVYFCASSQGWGQYEQYFGPGTRLTVT.

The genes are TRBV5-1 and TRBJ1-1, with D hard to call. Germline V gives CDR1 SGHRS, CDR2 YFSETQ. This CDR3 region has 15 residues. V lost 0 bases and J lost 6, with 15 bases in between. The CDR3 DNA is TGCGCCAGCAGCTTGGATCCCTCCCGGCGCGCTGAAGCTTTCTTT. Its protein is CASSLDPSRRAEAFF.

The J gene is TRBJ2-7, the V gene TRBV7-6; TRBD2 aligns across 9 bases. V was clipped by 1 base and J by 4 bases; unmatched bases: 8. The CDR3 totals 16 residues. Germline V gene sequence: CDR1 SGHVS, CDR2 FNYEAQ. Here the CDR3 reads CASSLVAGALPYEQYF. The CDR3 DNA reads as TGTGCCAGCAGCTTAGTAGCGGGGGCTTTACCTTACGAGCAGTACTTC.

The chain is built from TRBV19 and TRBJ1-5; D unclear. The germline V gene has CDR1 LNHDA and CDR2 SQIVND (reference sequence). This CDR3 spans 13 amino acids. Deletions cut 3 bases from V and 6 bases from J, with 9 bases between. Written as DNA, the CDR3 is TGTGCCAGTAGTATGTGGGTAGCTCAGCCCCAGCATTTT. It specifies CASSMWVAQPQHF. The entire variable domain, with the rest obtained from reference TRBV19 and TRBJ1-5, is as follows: DGGITQSPKYLFRKEGQNVTLSCEQNLNHDAMYWYRQDPGQGLRLIYYSQIVNDFQKGDIAEGYSVSREKKESFPLTVTSAQKNPTAFYLCASSMWVAQPQHFGDGTRLSIL.

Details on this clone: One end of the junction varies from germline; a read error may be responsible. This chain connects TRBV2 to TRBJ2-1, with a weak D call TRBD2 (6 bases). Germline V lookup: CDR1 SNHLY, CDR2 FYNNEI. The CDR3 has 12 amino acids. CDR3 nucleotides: TGTGCCAGCAGGCGGGACTCCAATCAGCAGTTCTTC. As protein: CASRRDSNQQFF.

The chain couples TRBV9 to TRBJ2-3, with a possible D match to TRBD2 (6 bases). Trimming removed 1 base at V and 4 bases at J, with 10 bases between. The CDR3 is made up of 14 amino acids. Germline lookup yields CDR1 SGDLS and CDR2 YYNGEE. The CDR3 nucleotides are TGTGCCAGCAGCGTACGAGGAGGGGCAGATACGCAGTATTTT. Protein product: CASSVRGGADTQYF. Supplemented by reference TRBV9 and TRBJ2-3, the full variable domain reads DSGVTQTPKHLITATGQRVTLRCSPRSGDLSVYWYQQSLDQGLQFLIQYYNGEERAKGNILERFSAQQFPDLHSELNLSSLELGDSALYFCASSVRGGADTQYFGPGTRLTVL.

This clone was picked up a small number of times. The CDR3 DNA reads TGTGCCAGTAGTTCCGGGCTCCAAGAGACCCAGTACTTC. It codes for CASSSGLQETQYF. This chain links TRBV19 with TRBJ2-5; D is unresolved. The V gene lost 5 bases and the J gene lost 1 base, with 8 bases spanning the gap. Germline values: CDR1 LNHDA, CDR2 SQIVND (reference sequence). This CDR3 spans 13 amino acids. The variable domain in full, completed from reference TRBV19 and TRBJ2-5, reads DGGITQSPKYLFRKEGQNVTLSCEQNLNHDAMYWYRQDPGQGLRLIYYSQIVNDFQKGDIAEGYSVSREKKESFPLTVTSAQKNPTAFYLCASSSGLQETQYFGPGTRLLVL.

As DNA, the CDR3 is TGTGCCAGCAGTGCTACCGGGACAGGGGCCTACGAGCAGTACTTC. It yields the protein CASSATGTGAYEQYF. The chain is built from TRBV27 and TRBJ2-7, with 10 bases matching TRBD1. The CDR3 has 15 amino acids. V lost 5 bases, J lost 2 bases, and 6 bases stayed unmatched. The germline gives CDR1 MNHEY, CDR2 SMNVEV (reference sequence).

CDR3 amino acids: CASQKGDTHQPQHF. The CDR3 region has the DNA TGTGCCAGCCAAAAGGGGGACACCCATCAGCCCCAGCATTTT. The V gene is TRBV7-9, the J gene TRBJ1-5, with D possibly being TRBD1 (6 bases). Germline V gives CDR1 SEHNR, CDR2 FQNEAQ (reference sequence). This CDR3 has 14 amino acids. Trimming removed 8 bases at V and 5 bases at J, with 16 bases between. The entire variable domain, with the rest obtained from reference TRBV7-9 and TRBJ1-5, is as follows: DTGVSQNPRHKITKRGQNVTFRCDPISEHNRLYWYRQTLGQGPEFLTYFQNEAQLEKSRLLSDRFSAERPKGSFSTLEIQRTEQGDSAMYLCASQKGDTHQPQHFGDGTRLSIL.

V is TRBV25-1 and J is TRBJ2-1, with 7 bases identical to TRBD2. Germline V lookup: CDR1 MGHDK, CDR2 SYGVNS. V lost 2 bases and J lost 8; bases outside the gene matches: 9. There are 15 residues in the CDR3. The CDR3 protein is CASSEPSGNNDEQFF. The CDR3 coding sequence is TGTGCCAGCAGTGAACCGAGCGGGAATAACGATGAGCAGTTCTTC. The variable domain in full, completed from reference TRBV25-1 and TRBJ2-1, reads EADIYQTPRYLVIGTGKKITLECSQTMGHDKMYWYQQDPGMELHLIHYSYGVNSTEKGDLSSESTVSRIRTEHFPLTLESARPSHTSQYLCASSEPSGNNDEQFFGPGTRLTVL.

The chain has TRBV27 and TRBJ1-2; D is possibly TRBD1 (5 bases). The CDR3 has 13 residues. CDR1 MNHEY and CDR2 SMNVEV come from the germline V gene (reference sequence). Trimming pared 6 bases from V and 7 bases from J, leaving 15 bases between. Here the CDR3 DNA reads TGTGCCAGCAGCCCATATATCGGGGGTGGCTACACCTTC. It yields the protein CASSPYIGGGYTF.

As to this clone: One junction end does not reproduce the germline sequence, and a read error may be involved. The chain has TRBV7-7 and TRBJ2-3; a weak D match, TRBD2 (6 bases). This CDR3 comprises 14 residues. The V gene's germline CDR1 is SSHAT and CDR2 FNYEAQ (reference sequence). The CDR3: CASSLRRDTDTQYF. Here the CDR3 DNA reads TGTGCTAGCAGCTTAAGGCGGGACACAGATACGCAGTATTTT.

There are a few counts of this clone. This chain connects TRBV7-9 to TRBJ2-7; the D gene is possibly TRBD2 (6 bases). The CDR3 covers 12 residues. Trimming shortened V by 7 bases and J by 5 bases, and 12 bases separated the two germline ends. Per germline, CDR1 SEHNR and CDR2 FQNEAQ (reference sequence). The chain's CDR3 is CASTRELDEQYF. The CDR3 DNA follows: TGTGCCAGCACTCGGGAGTTGGACGAGCAGTACTTC.